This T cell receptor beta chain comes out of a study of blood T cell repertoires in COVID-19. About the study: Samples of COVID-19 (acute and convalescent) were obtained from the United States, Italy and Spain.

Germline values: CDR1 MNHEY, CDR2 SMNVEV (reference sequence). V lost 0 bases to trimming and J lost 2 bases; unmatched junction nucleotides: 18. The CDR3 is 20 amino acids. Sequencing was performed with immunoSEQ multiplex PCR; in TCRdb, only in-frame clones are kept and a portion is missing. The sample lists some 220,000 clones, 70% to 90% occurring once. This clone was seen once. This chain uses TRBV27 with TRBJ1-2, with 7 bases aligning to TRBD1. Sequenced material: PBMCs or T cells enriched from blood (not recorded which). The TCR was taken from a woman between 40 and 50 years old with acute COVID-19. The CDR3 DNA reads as TGTGCCAGCAGTTTATCGACCCTACCTTTTACAGGGGTTAAGAACTATGGCTACACCTTC. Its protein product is CASSLSTLPFTGVKNYGYTF.